The rows below give T cell receptor beta chains drawn from one sample of a study of OX40 agonist ivuxolimab in advanced cancers. Assay: immunoSEQ multiplex PCR; the TCRdb copy retains only in-frame clones and omits some. The repertoire holds 83,000 or so clones, approximately 91% seen once, with approximately 0.7% in the top ten. This material consisted of CD4+ or CD8+ T cells sorted from blood, taken in a trial of the OX40 agonist ivuxolimab. All receptors come from an adult with an advanced solid tumor such as melanoma, head and neck, liver or kidney cancer. Each CDR3 is given with its conserved first and last residue. D genes are given only for firm matches. Rows may omit the clone size; those that give it use once, few, many or a size class.

D gene: .; clone size: .; J gene: TRBJ2-1; V gene: TRBV5-1; CDR3 protein: CASSLVGPGNEQFF; CDR3 DNA: TGCGCCAGCAGCTTGGTAGGGCCCGGTAATGAGCAGTTCTTC
D gene: .; clone size: few; J gene: TRBJ1-5; V gene: TRBV7-9; CDR3 protein: CASSRQDGDSQPQHF; CDR3 DNA: TGTGCCAGCAGCCGACAGGACGGGGATTCTCAGCCCCAGCATTTT
D gene: .; clone size: once; J gene: TRBJ2-7; V gene: TRBV10-1; CDR3 protein: CASSPGVAIYEQYF; CDR3 DNA: TGCGCCAGCAGCCCGGGGGTCGCGATCTACGAGCAGTACTTC
D gene: TRBD2; clone size: .; J gene: TRBJ2-2; V gene: TRBV28; CDR3 protein: CASSFRRERGTGELFF; CDR3 DNA: TGTGCCAGCAGTTTTAGGCGGGAGAGGGGCACCGGGGAGCTGTTTTTT
D gene: TRBD2; clone size: .; J gene: TRBJ2-7; V gene: TRBV5-4; CDR3 protein: CASSSRTSGRYEQYF; CDR3 DNA: TGTGCCAGCAGCTCCCGGACTAGCGGGAGGTACGAGCAGTACTTC
D gene: .; clone size: once; J gene: TRBJ1-1; V gene: TRBV28; CDR3 protein: CASSLGQRTGEAFF; CDR3 DNA: TGTGCCAGCAGTTTAGGACAGAGAACAGGTGAAGCTTTCTTT
D gene: .; clone size: .; J gene: TRBJ2-1; V gene: TRBV7-8; CDR3 protein: CASSLATFRLTNEQFF; CDR3 DNA: TGTGCCAGCAGCTTAGCTACATTCAGACTAACTAATGAGCAGTTCTTC
D gene: .; clone size: .; J gene: TRBJ2-7; V gene: TRBV7-3; CDR3 protein: CASSKDRYYEQYF; CDR3 DNA: TGTGCCAGCAGCAAAGACAGATACTACGAGCAGTACTTC
D gene: TRBD1; clone size: .; J gene: TRBJ1-1; V gene: TRBV6-5; CDR3 protein: CASSSNRGQLGTEAFF; CDR3 DNA: TGTGCCAGCAGTTCTAACAGGGGCCAGCTGGGCACTGAAGCTTTCTTT
D gene: TRBD2; clone size: .; J gene: TRBJ2-1; V gene: TRBV28; CDR3 protein: CASIPARGSYNEQFF; CDR3 DNA: TGTGCCAGCATTCCCGCGCGGGGGTCCTACAATGAGCAGTTCTTC
D gene: .; clone size: .; J gene: TRBJ2-5; V gene: TRBV29-1; CDR3 protein: CSVEEGWGGETQYF; CDR3 DNA: TGCAGCGTTGAAGAGGGGTGGGGTGGAGAGACCCAGTACTTC
D gene: .; clone size: .; J gene: TRBJ2-5; V gene: TRBV6-6; CDR3 protein: CASSLAWTQQETQYF; CDR3 DNA: TGTGCCAGCAGTTTAGCCTGGACGCAACAAGAGACCCAGTACTTC
D gene: .; clone size: .; J gene: TRBJ2-7; V gene: TRBV7-2; CDR3 protein: CASSYRLGYEQYF; CDR3 DNA: TGTGCCAGCAGCTATAGGCTAGGCTACGAGCAGTACTTC
D gene: TRBD2; clone size: .; J gene: TRBJ2-3; V gene: TRBV11-2; CDR3 protein: CASSSPPGTSGDTQYF; CDR3 DNA: TGTGCCAGCAGCTCTCCCCCCGGGACTAGCGGGGATACGCAGTATTTT
D gene: .; clone size: .; J gene: TRBJ1-1; V gene: TRBV6-1; CDR3 protein: CASSRGGLNTEAFF; CDR3 DNA: TGTGCCAGCAGCAGAGGGGGATTAAACACTGAAGCTTTCTTT
D gene: .; clone size: .; J gene: TRBJ2-4; V gene: TRBV18; CDR3 protein: CASSSTITDGLSKNIQYF; CDR3 DNA: TGTGCCAGCTCATCGACAATAACGGACGGTTTGAGCAAGAACATTCAGTACTTC
D gene: TRBD1; clone size: .; J gene: TRBJ2-3; V gene: TRBV29-1; CDR3 protein: CSVEGGQGAGTDTQYF; CDR3 DNA: TGCAGCGTTGAAGGGGGACAGGGGGCGGGAACAGATACGCAGTATTTT
D gene: TRBD2; clone size: .; J gene: TRBJ2-5; V gene: TRBV19; CDR3 protein: CASSIGGTRRETQYF; CDR3 DNA: TGTGCCAGTAGTATAGGCGGGACTAGAAGAGAGACCCAGTACTTC
D gene: .; clone size: .; J gene: TRBJ1-1; V gene: TRBV5-1; CDR3 protein: CASMSGANTEAFF; CDR3 DNA: TGCGCCAGCATGTCAGGGGCAAACACTGAAGCTTTCTTT
D gene: TRBD1; clone size: .; J gene: TRBJ2-3; V gene: TRBV6-4; CDR3 protein: CASSDGTGTDTQYF; CDR3 DNA: TGTGCCAGCAGTGACGGGACAGGCACAGATACGCAGTATTTT
D gene: .; clone size: .; J gene: TRBJ1-5; V gene: TRBV19; CDR3 protein: CASSIQVHSGQPQHF; CDR3 DNA: TGTGCCAGTAGTATTCAGGTCCACAGTGGTCAGCCCCAGCATTTT
D gene: .; clone size: .; J gene: TRBJ1-1; V gene: TRBV2; CDR3 protein: CASGPPARRDEAFF; CDR3 DNA: TGTGCCAGCGGGCCCCCGGCAAGAAGAGACGAAGCTTTCTTT
D gene: TRBD1; clone size: .; J gene: TRBJ2-2; V gene: TRBV7-2; CDR3 protein: CASSNNRGRLGTGELFF; CDR3 DNA: TGTGCCAGCAGCAACAACAGGGGTAGGCTTGGCACCGGGGAGCTGTTTTTT
D gene: TRBD2; clone size: .; J gene: TRBJ2-3; V gene: TRBV15; CDR3 protein: CATSRRPGLAGSTDTQYF; CDR3 DNA: TGTGCCACCAGCAGACGACCGGGACTAGCGGGGAGCACAGATACGCAGTATTTT
D gene: .; clone size: .; J gene: TRBJ2-3; V gene: TRBV18; CDR3 protein: CASSKTSPIEDTQYF; CDR3 DNA: TGTGCCAGCTCGAAGACTAGTCCGATTGAAGATACGCAGTATTTT
D gene: .; clone size: .; J gene: TRBJ2-1; V gene: TRBV29-1; CDR3 protein: CSVGRTHKGNEQFF; CDR3 DNA: TGCAGCGTTGGACGGACACACAAAGGCAATGAGCAGTTCTTC
D gene: .; clone size: .; J gene: TRBJ1-5; V gene: TRBV4-1; CDR3 protein: CASSQDKMTPITYNQPQHF; CDR3 DNA: TGCGCCAGCAGCCAAGACAAAATGACACCCATTACATACAATCAGCCCCAGCATTTT
D gene: .; clone size: .; J gene: TRBJ1-2; V gene: TRBV6-1; CDR3 protein: CASRAGHLSDGYTF; CDR3 DNA: TGTGCCAGCAGGGCCGGACACCTTTCGGATGGCTACACCTTC
D gene: .; clone size: .; J gene: TRBJ2-1; V gene: TRBV7-9; CDR3 protein: CASSQSSFYNEQFF; CDR3 DNA: TGTGCCAGCAGCCAAAGTAGTTTTTACAATGAGCAGTTCTTC
D gene: .; clone size: .; J gene: TRBJ1-1; V gene: TRBV28; CDR3 protein: CASSLTRNTEAFF; CDR3 DNA: TGTGCCAGCAGCCTAACAAGGAACACTGAAGCTTTCTTT
D gene: .; clone size: .; J gene: TRBJ2-7; V gene: TRBV27; CDR3 protein: CASSAPGDLTYEQYF; CDR3 DNA: TGTGCCAGCAGCGCCCCTGGGGACCTTACCTACGAGCAGTACTTC
D gene: .; clone size: .; J gene: TRBJ1-1; V gene: TRBV18; CDR3 protein: CASSPQGFTEAFF; CDR3 DNA: TGTGCCAGCTCACCTCAGGGATTTACTGAAGCTTTCTTT
D gene: TRBD1; clone size: .; J gene: TRBJ2-1; V gene: TRBV7-3; CDR3 protein: CASSAGGQGEQFF; CDR3 DNA: TGTGCCAGCAGCGCGGGTGGACAGGGTGAGCAGTTCTTC
D gene: .; clone size: .; J gene: TRBJ1-1; V gene: TRBV7-6; CDR3 protein: CASSPGRGARTEAFF; CDR3 DNA: TGTGCCAGCAGCCCGGGGAGGGGGGCCCGCACTGAAGCTTTCTTT
D gene: TRBD2; clone size: few; J gene: TRBJ2-3; V gene: TRBV4-2; CDR3 protein: CASSSRGLGNTDTQYF; CDR3 DNA: TGTGCCAGCAGCTCCAGGGGACTAGGTAACACAGATACGCAGTATTTT